The entry below describes one T cell receptor (beta chain). Antigen specificity is unknown. The entry originates in a study of cytomegalovirus exposure and HLA in healthy donors. This CDR3 region has 15 residues. V trimming: 5 bases; J trimming: 3 bases; junction bases outside the gene matches: 5. Germline V gene data show CDR1 as LNHDA and CDR2 as SQIVND (reference sequence). Primers: 60 Vbeta forward and 13 Jbeta reverse. Profiled with immunoSEQ multiplex PCR; TCRdb holds only in-frame clones, not every one. There are some 200,000 clones in the sample, with roughly 6.7% held by the top ten. Study outcomes and limitations: Among TCR beta chains, those listed as cytomegalovirus-associated numbered over 150. The majority of TCR sequences were rare, yet some public TCRs appeared in many donors.

This chain uses TRBV19 with TRBJ2-7; 12 bases fit TRBD2. The clonotype was recovered from a man aged 25-45 years in good health and CMV-seronegative. Sequencing was performed on PBMCs. The CDR3 DNA follows: TGTGCCAGTAGTCCCCAGGGACTAGCGGGCTACGAGCAGTACTTC. Translation gives CASSPQGLAGYEQYF.